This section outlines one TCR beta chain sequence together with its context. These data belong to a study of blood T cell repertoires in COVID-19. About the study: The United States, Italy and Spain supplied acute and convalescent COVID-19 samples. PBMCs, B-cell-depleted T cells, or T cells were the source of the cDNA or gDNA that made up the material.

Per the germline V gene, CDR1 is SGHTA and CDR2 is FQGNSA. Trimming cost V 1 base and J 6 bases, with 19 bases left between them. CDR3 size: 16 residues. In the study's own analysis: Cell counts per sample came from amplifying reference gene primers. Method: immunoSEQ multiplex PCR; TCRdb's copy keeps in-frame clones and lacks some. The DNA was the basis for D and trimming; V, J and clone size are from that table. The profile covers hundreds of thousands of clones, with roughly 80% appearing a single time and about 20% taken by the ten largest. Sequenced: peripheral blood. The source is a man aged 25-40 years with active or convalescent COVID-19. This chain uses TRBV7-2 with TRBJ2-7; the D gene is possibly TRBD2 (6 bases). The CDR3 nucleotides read TGTGCCAGCAGCTTAGGGGTCGGGAGAGCCTCCCTCGAGCAGTACTTC. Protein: CASSLGVGRASLEQYF.